This TCR beta chain is from a study of identifying expanded T cells in peripheral blood. This table comes from immunoSEQ multiplex PCR, and its TCRdb copy is limited to in-frame clones, with some not included. The sample records 130,000 or so clones, approximately 80% being singletons. The CDR3 has 17 residues. Germline assignment: CDR1 SGHAT and CDR2 FQNNGV. The V segment lost 1 base and the J segment 2 bases; nucleotides outside the gene matches: 7. Input material: blood. The origin of this receptor is a person aged 18 to 70 in good health. This sequence joins TRBV11-2 and TRBJ2-2; 7 bases line up with TRBD2. As DNA, the CDR3 is TGTGCCAGCAGCTTAGCCACCGGGACTACTAACACCGGGGAGCTGTTTTTT. This sequence encodes CASSLATGTTNTGELFF.